The clone carrying this T cell receptor (beta chain) was seen ten or more times. What it binds is not known. The data stem from a study of identical twins. Study-wide points: Out-of-frame beta chain sequences displayed weaker excess sharing between twins. While abundant cord blood beta clonotypes carried fewer insertions, memory repertoires showed no such pattern.

Each CDR3 protein gets one entry after TCRdb re-called the 5' RACE reads with MiXCR. The sample shows 350,000 to 450,000 distinct CDR3 sequences, 18% of them seen only once. The V segment lost 4 bases and the J segment 2 bases; nucleotides outside the gene matches: 6. The germline CDR1 and CDR2 sequences are SGHRS and YFSETQ. The CDR3 totals 14 residues. The sequence was obtained from a man aged 45-60 years in good health. This rearrangement joins TRBV5-1 to TRBJ2-7; 7 nucleotides match TRBD2. Sample: naive T cells sorted from blood. This CDR3 reads CASSPGGPTYEQYF. Written as DNA, the CDR3 is TGCGCCAGCAGCCCGGGGGGTCCCACCTACGAGCAGTACTTC.